This T cell receptor (beta chain) was sequenced in a study of T cell repertoires in cytomegalovirus infection. The overall study: Public TCR beta signature analysis indicated the presence of both CMV infection and matching HLA type.

Regarding the study as a whole: Identification of carriers of CMV plus the relevant HLA was achieved through cumulative public TCR beta family frequency. What dominated the ex vivo response were HLA-C-restricted CMV-specific TCR beta clonotypes.

The CDR3 runs to 19 residues. Germline CDR1 is SGHTA and CDR2 is FQGNSA. Trimming took 5 bases from V and 7 from J; bases not matched to a gene: 17. Only a few counts were recorded for this clonotype. Its antigen is as yet unknown. In TCRdb, the reads were re-called with MiXCR into one record per CDR3 protein. This table holds around 530,000 distinct CDR3 sequences, approximately 25% found once. The sequencing sample was made of PBMCs. The chain is built from TRBV7-2 and TRBJ1-4; 12 bases agree with TRBD1. This clonotype was obtained from a human donor in good health (CMV status not recorded). Some clones in this sample may be carry-over from other donors' samples. The CDR3 coding sequence is TGTGCCAGCAGCGATCCGGGACAGGGGGCCCCAACATCGGGTGAAAAACTGTTTTTT. It is translated as CASSDPGQGAPTSGEKLFF.